A selection of T cell receptor beta chains follows, all from one sample in a study of T cell responses to AZD1222 COVID-19 vaccine. Sequencing was performed with immunoSEQ multiplex PCR; in TCRdb, only in-frame clones are kept and a portion is missing. The sample holds some 99,000 clones, approximately 88% seen once. The material sequenced was peripheral blood, taken on day 0 of MenACWY control vaccination. Receptors originate from an adult in good health. The CDR3 runs from the conserved cysteine through the conserved F or W. Each record gives: V gene, CDR3 length, D gene, clone size, CDR3 protein. A D gene is named only where the DNA matches it firmly. Clone size is not always given. Where it is, it says once, few, many or a class for expanded clones.

>TRBV13|14|TRBD1|few
CASSTLDRAYEQYF
>TRBV28|14|NA|NA
CASSLGGAGQPQHF
>TRBV7-2|14|TRBD1|NA
CASSYTGAREKLFF
>TRBV18|17|NA|NA
CASSSDNRGRTNEKLFF
>TRBV19|15|NA|NA
CASSIMGASYNEQFF
>TRBV29-1|13|TRBD1|NA
CSVTGDNDGEAFF
>TRBV5-5|18|TRBD1|NA
CASSLGGGQPLPNQPQHF
>TRBV19|15|TRBD1|once
CASSIGRGHSQPQHF
>TRBV5-5|18|NA|NA
CASSLIRLKNQRGTEAFF
>TRBV18|15|TRBD2|NA
CASSPPSGRGDEQFF
>TRBV2|13|NA|NA
CASRVLAKNIQYF
>TRBV27|12|NA|NA
CASGEGGQPQHF
>TRBV7-5|19|NA|once
CARSIWTRGRINSGNTIYF
>TRBV9|14|NA|NA
CASSQGGFTDTQYF
>TRBV7-2|13|NA|NA
CASTWDLNQPQHF
>TRBV3-1/TRBV3-2|14|TRBD1|NA
CASSQATGQETQYF
>TRBV11-2|13|TRBD1|NA
CASSSQGVTEAFF
>TRBV28|14|NA|NA
CASSLRVRGLAQHF